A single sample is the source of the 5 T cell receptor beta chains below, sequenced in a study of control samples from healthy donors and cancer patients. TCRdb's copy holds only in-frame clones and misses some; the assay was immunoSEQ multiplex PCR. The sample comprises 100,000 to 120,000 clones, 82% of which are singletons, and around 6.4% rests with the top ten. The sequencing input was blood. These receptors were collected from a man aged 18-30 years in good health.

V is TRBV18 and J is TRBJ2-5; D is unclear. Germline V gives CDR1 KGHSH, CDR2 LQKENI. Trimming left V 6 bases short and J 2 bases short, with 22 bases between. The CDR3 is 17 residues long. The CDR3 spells CASSLPLHQARQETQYF. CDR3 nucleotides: TGTGCCAGCTCCCTCCCTCTTCACCAAGCGCGGCAAGAGACCCAGTACTTC.

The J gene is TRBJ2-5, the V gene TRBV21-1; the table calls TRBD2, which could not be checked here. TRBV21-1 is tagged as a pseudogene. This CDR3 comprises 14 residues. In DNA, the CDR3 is TGTGCCAGCAGCAAAGAGTCGAGGGAAGAGACCCAGTACTTC. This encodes CASSKESREETQYF.

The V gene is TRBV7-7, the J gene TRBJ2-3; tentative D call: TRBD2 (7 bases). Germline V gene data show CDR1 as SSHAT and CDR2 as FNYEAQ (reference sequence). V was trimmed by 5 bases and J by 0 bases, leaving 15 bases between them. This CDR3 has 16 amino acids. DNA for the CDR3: TGTGCCAGCAGCCCCTGGGAGGGGGGAAGCACAGATACGCAGTATTTT. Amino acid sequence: CASSPWEGGSTDTQYF.

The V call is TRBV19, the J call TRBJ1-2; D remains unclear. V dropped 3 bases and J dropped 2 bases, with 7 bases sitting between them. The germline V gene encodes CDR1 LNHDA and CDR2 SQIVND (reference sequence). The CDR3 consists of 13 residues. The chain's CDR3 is CASSIVRNYGYTF. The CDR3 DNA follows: TGTGCCAGTAGTATTGTCAGAAACTATGGCTACACCTTC.

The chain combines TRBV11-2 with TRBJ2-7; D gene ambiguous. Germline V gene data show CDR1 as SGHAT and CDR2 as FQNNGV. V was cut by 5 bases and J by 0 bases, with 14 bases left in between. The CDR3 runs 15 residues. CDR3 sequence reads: CASSLDGRSSYEQYF. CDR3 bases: TGTGCCAGCAGCCTCGACGGTCGAAGCTCCTACGAGCAGTACTTC. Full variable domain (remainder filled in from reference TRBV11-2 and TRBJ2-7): EAGVAQSPRYKIIEKRQSVAFWCNPISGHATLYWYQQILGQGPKLLIQFQNNGVVDDSQLPKDRFSAERLKGVDSTLKIQPAKLEDSAVYLCASSLDGRSSYEQYFGPGTRLTVT.